Listed here are 13 T cell receptor beta chains from one sample, sequenced in a study of identical twins. TCRdb reprocessed the 5' RACE reads via MiXCR and lists one record per CDR3 protein. The data contain fewer than 350,000 distinct CDR3 sequences, more than 6.5% of them seen just once; the ten biggest clones take up 2.1%. These sequences were also reported in another study, on yellow fever vaccine responses in identical twins.

Input material: memory (CD45RO+) T cells sorted from blood. These receptors originate from a woman aged 18-29 years in good health.

The J gene is TRBJ2-3, the V gene TRBV3-1; 9 nucleotides agree with TRBD2. After removal of 4 bases from V and 6 bases from J, the junction contained 8 bases not matched to a gene. The CDR3 extends over 15 amino acids. Germline V gives CDR1 LGHDT, CDR2 YNNKEL (reference sequence). The chain's CDR3 is CASSRGLATGDTQYF. The DNA for the CDR3 is TGTGCCAGCAGCCGAGGACTAGCGACCGGTGATACGCAGTATTTT.

DNA for the CDR3: TGCAGCGTTGTTCGAGGAATCCCTGAAGCTTTCTTT. This codes for CSVVRGIPEAFF. The chain employs TRBV29-1 and TRBJ1-1; D unresolved. The CDR3 sequence is 12 residues long. Germline-derived CDR1 and CDR2 are SQVTM and ANQGSEA. Trimming cost V 4 bases and J 6 bases, with 12 bases left between them.

The chain uses TRBV12-3 or TRBV12-4 and TRBJ1-2; possibly TRBD1 for D (5 bases). The CDR3 contains 13 residues. V shed 10 bases and J shed 6 bases, with 18 bases lying between them. CDR3 loop: CATRWGGADGYTF. The CDR3 nucleotides are TGTGCCACCAGGTGGGGAGGGGCGGATGGCTACACCTTC.

The chain combines TRBV7-8 with TRBJ2-1, with a tentative D call TRBD2 (6 bases). The V and J ends lost 5 bases and 2 bases respectively, with 13 bases between them. The CDR3 covers 15 residues. Germline CDR1 SGHVS, CDR2 FQNEAQ. DNA of the CDR3: TGTGCCAGCAGCGGAGGTAGCGGACCCTACAATGAGCAGTTCTTC. Protein product: CASSGGSGPYNEQFF.

In this sample, this clonotype turned up many times. The CDR3 spells CASSDSGTSGVPQFF. The DNA for the CDR3 is TGTGCCAGCAGCGACTCCGGGACTAGCGGGGTCCCACAGTTCTTC. V gene TRBV9 combines with J gene TRBJ2-1, with TRBD2 identical over 13 bases. CDR1 SGDLS and CDR2 YYNGEE come from the germline V gene. This CDR3 is built from 15 residues. Trimming at V came to 3 bases and at J to 13 bases, leaving 10 bases not matched to a gene.

This clonotype was found many times. The V gene is TRBV12-3 or TRBV12-4, the J gene TRBJ1-3; D is perhaps TRBD1 (5 bases). The CDR3 is 14 residues long. Between the trimmed V and J ends, which lost 6 bases and 0 bases, there was a span of 9 bases. CDR3 coding DNA: TGTGCCAGCAGAGAAGACAGCTCTGGAAACACCATATATTTT. Its protein is CASREDSSGNTIYF.

This clonotype has just a few counts. V gene TRBV11-3 combines with J gene TRBJ2-2; D is unresolved. There are 13 residues in the CDR3. Germline lookup yields CDR1 SGHNT and CDR2 YENEEA. Between the trimmed V and J ends, which lost 1 base and 6 bases, there was a span of 6 bases. CDR3 nucleotides: TGTGCCAGCAGCTTAGTGGGTTCCGGGGAGCTGTTTTTT. Translating gives CASSLVGSGELFF.

This clonotype has ten or more counts. The gene calls are TRBV4-1 and TRBJ2-1; 7 positions match TRBD2. CDR1 and CDR2 (germline): MGHRA, YSYEKL. V gave up 4 bases and J gave up 0 bases; unmatched junction bases: 6. The length of the CDR3 is 16 residues. CDR3 in DNA: TGCGCCAGCAGCCCGGCCGCGGGGGACTCCTACAATGAGCAGTTCTTC. This translates into CASSPAAGDSYNEQFF.

This clonotype was seen many times. V gene TRBV3-1 combines with J gene TRBJ1-2, with D perhaps TRBD1 (6 bases). Per germline, CDR1 LGHDT and CDR2 YNNKEL (reference sequence). The CDR3 runs to 14 residues. Trimming cost V 2 bases and J 4 bases, with 11 bases left between them. The CDR3, as DNA: TGTGCCAGCAGCCAAACAACAGGGATCTATGGCTACACCTTC. It codes for CASSQTTGIYGYTF.

The rearrangement links TRBV5-1 to TRBJ2-5, with 9 bases aligning to TRBD2. Germline lookup yields CDR1 SGHRS and CDR2 YFSETQ. The CDR3 has 16 residues. The ends lost 2 bases at V and 3 bases at J; junction bases unmatched: 8. CDR3 bases: TGCGCCAGCAGCTTCCCATCGGCGGGGGGGAAAGAGACCCAGTACTTC. Protein sequence: CASSFPSAGGKETQYF.

There are many counts of this clonotype. The chain is built from TRBV2 and TRBJ1-4; no clear D gene. V lost 2 bases and J lost 6, with 13 bases in between. In germline, CDR1 is SNHLY, CDR2 FYNNEI. This CDR3 spans 15 amino acids. CDR3 bases: TGTGCCAGCAGTGAAAGCGGGCGTCGGTATGAAAAACTGTTTTTT. It encodes CASSESGRRYEKLFF.

There are many counts of this clonotype. This CDR3 reads CATGQGGQPQHF. The CDR3 region has the DNA TGTGCCACCGGACAGGGGGGTCAGCCCCAGCATTTT. The rearrangement joins TRBV24-1 to TRBJ1-5; 10 positions agree with TRBD1. The CDR3 is 12 residues long. V was pared by 9 bases and J by 6 bases, with 1 base of the junction left unmatched. The germline V gene has CDR1 KGHDR and CDR2 SFDVKD.

The genes are TRBV5-1 and TRBJ2-6; 12 nucleotides align to TRBD1. The V gene's germline CDR1 is SGHRS and CDR2 YFSETQ. This CDR3 has 17 amino acids. Losses at the gene ends were 5 bases for V and 2 bases for J; bases not matched to a gene: 5. CDR3 residues: CASRDGTGGPGANVLTF. In nucleotides, the CDR3 is TGCGCCAGCAGGGACGGGACAGGGGGCCCTGGGGCCAACGTCCTGACTTTC.